The sequence of this T cell receptor (beta chain) was determined in a study of T and B cells in COVID-19 patients. TRB was amplified from about 250-500 ng of blood genomic DNA. This clonotype has a handful of counts. The antigen is not known. The study's findings and limits: Sorted SARS-CoV-2-responsive or tetramer+ T cells and CD4+, regulatory and CD8+ subsets were not yet sequenced.

Multiplex PCR with BIOMED2 TRB-A/B primer pools amplified TRB rearrangements. A single record per CDR3 protein comes from TCRdb applying MiXCR to the multiplex PCR reads. Among roughly 4,000 distinct CDR3 sequences, roughly a quarter were seen once, and the ten largest hold about 39%. Sequencing input: blood. The receptor was derived from a human donor with active COVID-19. The donor label of this sample is uncertain.

This CDR3 reads CASSRLASTDTQYF. In nucleotides, the CDR3 is TGTGCCAGCAGCCGACTGGCTAGCACAGATACGCAGTATTTT. The chain joins TRBV27 to TRBJ2-3; D gene uncertain. This CDR3 has 14 residues. Germline-derived CDR1 and CDR2 are MNHEY and SMNVEV (reference sequence). Trimming pared 6 bases from V and 0 bases from J, leaving 10 bases between.